Listed below are T cell receptor beta chains from one sample, sequenced in a study of blood T cell repertoires in COVID-19. Some clones are missing from TCRdb's copy, which holds only in-frame ones; the method was immunoSEQ multiplex PCR. The table has 110,000 or so clones, about 87% seen once. Source material: peripheral blood. These receptors all stem from a woman aged 50 to 60 with acute or convalescent COVID-19. Each CDR3 is given with its conserved first and last residue. The D gene is left open where the match is weak. The size field is filled for only some rows; it gives once, few, many or a size class.

d_gene	abundance	v_gene	j_gene	CDR3aa	CDR3nt
-	-	TRBV6-1	TRBJ2-5	CASSEQPTGETQYF	TGTGCCAGCAGTGAACAACCGACAGGAGAGACCCAGTACTTC
-	-	TRBV18	TRBJ2-1	CASSPPGNEQFF	TGTGCCAGCTCACCCCCGGGCAATGAGCAGTTCTTC
TRBD2	few	TRBV20-1	TRBJ2-5	CSASPGGQETQYF	TGCAGTGCTAGTCCGGGGGGCCAAGAGACCCAGTACTTC
TRBD2	-	TRBV6-2/TRBV6-3	TRBJ2-4	CASSGFQGLAGYPAKNIQYF	TGTGCCAGCAGTGGATTTCAGGGACTAGCGGGTTATCCTGCCAAAAACATTCAGTACTTC
-	-	TRBV7-8	TRBJ1-5	CASSEKRGKMEPQHF	TGTGCCAGCAGCGAAAAAAGGGGAAAAATGGAGCCCCAGCATTTT
TRBD1	few	TRBV11-2	TRBJ2-3	CASSFDRVRGTQYF	TGTGCCAGCAGCTTCGACAGGGTGAGGGGTACGCAGTATTTT
TRBD2	once	TRBV18	TRBJ2-3	CASSPRASGGTDTQYF	TGTGCCAGCTCACCACGGGCTAGCGGGGGCACAGATACGCAGTATTTT
TRBD1	-	TRBV27	TRBJ1-2	CASSLRGQGWSGGYTF	TGTGCCAGCAGTTTAAGGGGACAGGGATGGTCGGGGGGCTACACCTTC
-	-	TRBV11-2	TRBJ1-1	CASSLGRTREAFF	TGTGCCAGCAGCTTAGGTCGGACACGGGAAGCTTTCTTT
TRBD2	few	TRBV5-4	TRBJ2-2	CASSRGTSGVTGELFF	TGTGCCAGCAGCCGTGGGACTAGCGGGGTTACCGGGGAGCTGTTTTTT
-	-	TRBV30	TRBJ2-1	CAWSRGFDTYNEQFF	TGTGCCTGGAGTAGGGGTTTTGATACCTACAATGAGCAGTTCTTC
TRBD1	-	TRBV6-1	TRBJ1-2	CASTLDRDGNGYTF	TGTGCCAGCACTTTGGACAGGGATGGCAATGGCTACACCTTC
-	-	TRBV6-5	TRBJ1-2	CASSTTRAGGYTF	TGTGCCAGCAGTACTACAAGGGCGGGGGGCTACACCTTC
-	-	TRBV6-2/TRBV6-3	TRBJ2-2	CASSYTYLTGELFF	TGTGCCAGCAGTTACACTTACCTCACCGGGGAGCTGTTTTTT
-	-	TRBV28	TRBJ1-2	CASSPYRASEGGYTF	TGTGCCAGCAGCCCCTACCGGGCTTCCGAGGGTGGCTACACCTTC
-	-	TRBV28	TRBJ2-3	CASTPKSADTQYF	TGTGCCAGCACCCCCAAGAGCGCAGATACGCAGTATTTT
-	once	TRBV19	TRBJ1-5	CASSGQRGSQPQHF	TGTGCCAGTTCCGGTCAACGGGGGAGTCAGCCCCAGCATTTT
-	-	TRBV20-1	TRBJ2-7	CSATADYEQYF	TGCAGTGCCACAGCAGACTACGAGCAGTACTTC
-	-	TRBV7-9	TRBJ1-1	CASSLVSTEAFF	TGTGCCAGCAGCTTAGTTAGCACTGAAGCTTTCTTT
-	-	TRBV21-1	TRBJ2-6	CASSRLSSGLGVLTF	TGTGCCAGCAGCCGACTGAGCTCTGGGTTGGGCGTCCTGACTTTC
TRBD1	-	TRBV5-6	TRBJ1-1	CASSPDRDTEAFF	TGTGCCAGCAGCCCGGACAGGGACACTGAAGCTTTCTTT
-	few	TRBV14	TRBJ1-2	CASSQSGGGYTF	TGTGCCAGCAGCCAATCGGGTGGGGGCTACACCTTC
-	few	TRBV5-1	TRBJ2-2	CASSRAIAGWNTGELFF	TGCGCCAGCAGCCGGGCTATCGCGGGGTGGAACACCGGGGAGCTGTTTTTT
-	-	TRBV4-2	TRBJ2-5	CASSQDMDPAVGGQYF	TGTGCCAGCAGCCAAGATATGGACCCCGCGGTGGGGGGCCAGTACTTC
-	-	TRBV7-9	TRBJ2-7	CASSGTLDYEQYF	TGTGCCAGCAGCGGGACATTAGACTACGAGCAGTACTTC
TRBD1	-	TRBV5-1	TRBJ2-2	CASSLVGQGRTGELFF	TGCGCCAGCAGCTTGGTGGGACAGGGTAGAACCGGGGAGCTGTTTTTT
-	-	TRBV7-2	TRBJ1-1	CASSPGVGGTEAFF	TGTGCCAGCAGCCCTGGGGTGGGGGGCACTGAAGCTTTCTTT
-	-	TRBV19	TRBJ2-6	CASSPRTAGANVLTF	TGTGCCAGTAGTCCAAGGACAGCTGGGGCCAACGTCCTGACTTTC
TRBD1	-	TRBV14	TRBJ1-6	CASSSFPRGRSPLHF	TGTGCCAGCAGCTCATTCCCGAGGGGGCGATCACCCCTCCACTTT
TRBD2	-	TRBV27	TRBJ2-1	CASSQTSGWTNEQFF	TGTGCCAGCAGCCAAACTAGCGGGTGGACTAATGAGCAGTTCTTC
-	-	TRBV30	TRBJ1-1	CAWSVLVRTYTEAFF	TGTGCCTGGAGTGTCTTAGTTAGGACTTACACTGAAGCTTTCTTT
-	-	TRBV7-2	TRBJ2-3	CASSFRGPGTDTQYF	TGTGCCAGCAGCTTTCGAGGGCCAGGCACAGATACGCAGTATTTT
-	-	TRBV7-2	TRBJ1-2	CASSLAGGNNYGYTF	TGTGCCAGCAGCTTAGCTGGGGGCAACAACTATGGCTACACCTTC
TRBD2	-	TRBV6-5	TRBJ2-1	CASSYLSGVSYNEQFF	TGTGCCAGCAGTTACCTTAGCGGGGTCTCCTACAATGAGCAGTTCTTC
TRBD1	-	TRBV30	TRBJ1-2	CAWSTGRGYGYTF	TGTGCCTGGAGTACGGGCAGGGGGTATGGCTACACCTTC
-	-	TRBV19	TRBJ1-2	CASSIGLSRGSYGYTF	TGTGCCAGTAGTATCGGCCTCTCCCGGGGATCATATGGCTACACCTTC
-	-	TRBV9	TRBJ2-7	CASSVVSYGEQYF	TGTGCCAGCAGCGTAGTATCATACGGCGAGCAGTACTTC
-	-	TRBV2	TRBJ1-4	CASREQWNEKLFF	TGTGCCAGCAGGGAACAGTGGAATGAAAAACTGTTTTTT
-	few	TRBV5-4	TRBJ1-1	CASSLGLGDTEAFF	TGTGCCAGCAGCTTGGGACTCGGGGACACTGAAGCTTTCTTT
-	-	TRBV6-1	TRBJ2-5	CASSEGSSEETQYF	TGTGCCAGCAGTGAAGGTAGTTCGGAAGAGACCCAGTACTTC
-	once	TRBV6-6	TRBJ1-4	CASSRQGLNEKLFF	TGTGCCAGCAGCCGACAAGGACTTAATGAAAAACTGTTTTTT
-	-	TRBV3-1/TRBV3-2	TRBJ2-1	CASSQGGPYNEQFF	TGTGCCAGCAGCCAAGGCGGGCCTTACAATGAGCAGTTCTTC